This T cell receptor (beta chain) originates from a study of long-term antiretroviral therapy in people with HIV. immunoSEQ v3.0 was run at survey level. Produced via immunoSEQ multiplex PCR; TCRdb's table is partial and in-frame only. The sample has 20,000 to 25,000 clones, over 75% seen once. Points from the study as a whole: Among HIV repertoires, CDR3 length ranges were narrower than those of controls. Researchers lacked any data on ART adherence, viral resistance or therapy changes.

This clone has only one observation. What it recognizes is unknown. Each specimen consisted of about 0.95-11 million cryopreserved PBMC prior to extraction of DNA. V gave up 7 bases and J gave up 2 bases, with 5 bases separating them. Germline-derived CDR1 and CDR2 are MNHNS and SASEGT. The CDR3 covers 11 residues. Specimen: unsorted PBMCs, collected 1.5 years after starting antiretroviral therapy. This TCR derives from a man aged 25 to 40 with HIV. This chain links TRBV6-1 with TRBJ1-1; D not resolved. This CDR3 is CASMGNTEAFF. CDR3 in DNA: TGTGCCAGCATGGGTAACACTGAAGCTTTCTTT.